This TCR beta chain was sequenced during a study of blood T cell repertoires in COVID-19. Looking at the study overall: Researchers got acute and convalescent COVID-19 samples from the United States, Italy and Spain.

Germline CDR1 SGDLS, CDR2 YYNGEE. The CDR3 sequence is 19 residues long. V lost 0 bases and J lost 8, with 29 bases in between. Here immunoSEQ multiplex PCR was the method, and the copy in TCRdb shows in-frame clones only, minus some. This sample carries 210,000 or so clones, around nine tenths of them seen once, and the ten largest clones take around 1.5%. This TCR derives from a man aged 18 to 30 with active or convalescent COVID-19. Sequencing used peripheral blood. J is TRBJ1-2 and V is TRBV9; tentative D call: TRBD1 (6 bases). Here the CDR3 DNA reads TGTGCCAGCAGCGTAGGTAGCGTTCAGGGGCCTCGCATCGGATACGGCTACACCTTC. Protein: CASSVGSVQGPRIGYGYTF. Looking up the rest from reference TRBV9 and TRBJ1-2 gives the full variable domain: DSGVTQTPKHLITATGQRVTLRCSPRSGDLSVYWYQQSLDQGLQFLIQYYNGEERAKGNILERFSAQQFPDLHSELNLSSLELGDSALYFCASSVGSVQGPRIGYGYTFGSGTRLTVV.